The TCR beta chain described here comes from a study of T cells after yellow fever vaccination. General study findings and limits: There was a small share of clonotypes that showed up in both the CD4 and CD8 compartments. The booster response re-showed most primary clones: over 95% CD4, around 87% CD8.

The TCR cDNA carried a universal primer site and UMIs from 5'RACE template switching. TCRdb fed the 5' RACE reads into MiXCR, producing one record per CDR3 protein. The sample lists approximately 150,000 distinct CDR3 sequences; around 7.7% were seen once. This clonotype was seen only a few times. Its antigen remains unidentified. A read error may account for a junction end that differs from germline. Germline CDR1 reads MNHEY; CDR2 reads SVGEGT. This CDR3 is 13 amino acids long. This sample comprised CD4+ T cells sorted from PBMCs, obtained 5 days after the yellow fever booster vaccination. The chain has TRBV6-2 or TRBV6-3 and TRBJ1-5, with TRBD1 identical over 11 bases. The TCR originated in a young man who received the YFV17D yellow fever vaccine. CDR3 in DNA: TGTGTCAGCGGACAGGGGGCAGGTCAGCCCCAGCATTTT. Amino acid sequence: CVSGQGAGQPQHF.